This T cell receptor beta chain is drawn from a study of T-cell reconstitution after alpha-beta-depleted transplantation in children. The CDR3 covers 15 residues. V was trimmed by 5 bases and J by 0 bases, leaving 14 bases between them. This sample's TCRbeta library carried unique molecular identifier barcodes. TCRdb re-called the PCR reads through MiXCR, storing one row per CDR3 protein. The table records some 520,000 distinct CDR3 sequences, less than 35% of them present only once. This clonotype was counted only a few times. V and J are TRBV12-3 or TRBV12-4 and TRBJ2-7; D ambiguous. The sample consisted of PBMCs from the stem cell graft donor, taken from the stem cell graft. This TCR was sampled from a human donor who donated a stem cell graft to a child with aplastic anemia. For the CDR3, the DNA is TGTGCCAGCAGTGCCGGACGGAAGCTCTCCTACGAGCAGTACTTC. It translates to CASSAGRKLSYEQYF.